These 9 T cell receptor beta chains originate from one sample sequenced in a study of T-cell memory formation after mild COVID-19. One entry per CDR3 protein results from TCRdb running MiXCR on the 5' RACE reads. The top ten clones hold approximately 12% of a sample with 350,000 to 400,000 distinct CDR3 sequences, over 20% of them seen once. Material: PBMCs or a T cell subset sorted from them (not recorded which). These receptors were collected from an adult woman who had mild COVID-19 (a few samples of this study predate the infection). Cell type and time point are not known.

This clonotype occurred a few times. The CDR3 loop is CASSQGLTSGSFYEQFF. As DNA, the CDR3 is TGCGCCAGCAGCCAAGGACTAACTAGCGGGAGTTTCTATGAGCAGTTCTTC. The genes are TRBV4-3 and TRBJ2-1; 11 bases align to TRBD2. Germline V gene lookup returns CDR1 LGHNA and CDR2 YSLEER. The CDR3 contains 17 residues. Trimming cost V 1 base and J 8 bases; bases outside gene matches: 10.

This chain uses TRBV3-1 with TRBJ2-7, with D tentatively TRBD1 (5 bases). Germline CDR1 is LGHDT and CDR2 is YNNKEL (reference sequence). The CDR3 runs 14 residues. Trimming took off 1 base at V and 2 bases at J, with 9 bases between the two ends. In DNA, the CDR3 is TGTGCCAGCAGCCAAGCAGGGATGCCCTACGAGCAGTACTTC. It yields the protein CASSQAGMPYEQYF.

This clonotype turned up a few times. The chain employs TRBV24-1 and TRBJ1-1; 9 bases agree with TRBD1. The germline V gene encodes CDR1 KGHDR and CDR2 SFDVKD. V lost 5 bases, J lost 2 bases, and 5 bases stayed unmatched. The CDR3 has 15 residues. The CDR3 region is CATSGGQGSNTEAFF. The CDR3 DNA reads TGTGCCACCAGTGGCGGACAGGGGAGCAACACTGAAGCTTTCTTT.

This clonotype was counted ten times or more. The chain uses TRBV12-3 or TRBV12-4 and TRBJ2-7; D may be TRBD1 (6 bases). The CDR3 is 14 amino acids. The V and J ends lost 5 bases and 0 bases respectively, with 11 bases between them. The CDR3 nucleotides read TGTGCCAGCAGTGGCTACAGGGACTCCTACGAGCAGTACTTC. This translates into CASSGYRDSYEQYF.

This chain links TRBV6-5 with TRBJ2-7; D is possibly TRBD1 or TRBD2 (5 bases each). Germline CDR1 and CDR2: MNHEY and SVGAGI. The length of the CDR3 is 14 residues. Between the trimmed V and J ends, which lost 0 bases and 6 bases, there was a span of 12 bases. CDR3 sequence: CASSYSQGASEQYF. CDR3 nucleotide sequence: TGTGCCAGCAGTTACTCCCAGGGAGCCTCCGAGCAGTACTTC.

The V gene is TRBV25-1, the J gene TRBJ1-5; D is uncertain. The V and J ends lost 2 bases and 5 bases respectively, with 16 bases between them. The CDR3 sequence is 16 residues long. Germline V gene lookup returns CDR1 MGHDK and CDR2 SYGVNS. CDR3 amino acids: CASSEARSRADQPQHF. The CDR3 nucleotides are TGTGCCAGCAGTGAAGCCCGAAGTAGGGCAGATCAGCCCCAGCATTTT.

This clonotype was counted between two and nine times. The CDR3 coding sequence is TGCAGTGCTAGAAGGCAGGGGGCAAACACTGAAGCTTTCTTT. This translates into CSARRQGANTEAFF. The gene calls are TRBV20-1 and TRBJ1-1; 8 nucleotides line up with TRBD1. This CDR3 spans 14 amino acids. Germline trimming cut 2 bases from V and 2 bases from J; bases unmatched to any gene: 4. In germline, CDR1 is DFQATT, CDR2 SNEGSKA (reference sequence).

V usage is TRBV18 and J usage is TRBJ2-7; the D is unclear. CDR1 is KGHSH and CDR2 is LQKENI in the germline V gene. Trimming removed 2 bases at V and 0 bases at J, with 8 bases between. This CDR3 contains 14 residues. The DNA for the CDR3 is TGTGCCAGCTCACCAGATGCATTCTCCTACGAGCAGTACTTC. It yields the protein CASSPDAFSYEQYF.

This sequence joins TRBV19 and TRBJ2-7; no firm D call. V lost 1 base to trimming and J lost 0 bases, with 4 bases between them. This CDR3 comprises 13 residues. Germline values: CDR1 LNHDA, CDR2 SQIVND (reference sequence). The CDR3 nucleotides are TGTGCCAGTAGTATAGCTAGCTCCTACGAGCAGTACTTC. Translated, it gives CASSIASSYEQYF. Using reference TRBV19 and TRBJ2-7 for the parts outside the CDR3, the full variable domain is DGGITQSPKYLFRKEGQNVTLSCEQNLNHDAMYWYRQDPGQGLRLIYYSQIVNDFQKGDIAEGYSVSREKKESFPLTVTSAQKNPTAFYLCASSIASSYEQYFGPGTRLTVT.